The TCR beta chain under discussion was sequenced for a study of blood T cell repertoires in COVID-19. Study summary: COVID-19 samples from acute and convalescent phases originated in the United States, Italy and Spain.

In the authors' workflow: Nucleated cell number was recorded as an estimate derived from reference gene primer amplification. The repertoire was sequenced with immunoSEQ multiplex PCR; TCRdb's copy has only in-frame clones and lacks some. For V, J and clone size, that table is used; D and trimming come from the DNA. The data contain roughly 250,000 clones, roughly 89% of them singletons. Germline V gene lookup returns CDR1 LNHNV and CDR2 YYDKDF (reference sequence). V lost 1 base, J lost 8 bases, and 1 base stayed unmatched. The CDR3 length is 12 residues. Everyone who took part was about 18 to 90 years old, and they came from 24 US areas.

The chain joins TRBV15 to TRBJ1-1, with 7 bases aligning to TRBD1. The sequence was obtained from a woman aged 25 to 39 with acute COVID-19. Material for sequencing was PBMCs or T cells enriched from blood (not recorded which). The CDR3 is CATSRATGEAFF. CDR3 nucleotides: TGTGCCACCAGCAGAGCGACAGGGGAAGCTTTCTTT.